The 6 T cell receptor beta chains listed next were all sequenced from one sample in a study of T cells after yellow fever vaccination. TCRdb used MiXCR to reprocess the 5' RACE reads, holding one entry per CDR3 protein. The data show nearly 550,000 distinct CDR3 sequences, less than 20% seen once. Sequencing used PBMCs, obtained 15 days after the yellow fever booster vaccination. These receptors were obtained from a young man who received the YFV17D yellow fever vaccine.

This clonotype was observed a handful of times. The chain couples TRBV5-6 to TRBJ1-2; D uncertain. CDR3 length: 14 amino acids. V lost 2 bases, J lost 3 bases, and 11 bases lay in between. Germline V CDR1 and CDR2: SGHDT, YYEEEE. This CDR3 reads CASSLKADYYGYTF. Here the CDR3 DNA reads TGTGCCAGCAGCTTAAAAGCCGATTACTATGGCTACACCTTC. The complete variable domain, with remaining parts taken from reference TRBV5-6 and TRBJ1-2, reads DAGVTQSPTHLIKTRGQQVTLRCSPKSGHDTVSWYQQALGQGPQFIFQYYEEEERQRGNFPDRFSGHQFPNYSSELNVNALLLGDSALYLCASSLKADYYGYTFGSGTRLTVV.

This clonotype was detected a few times. The chain has TRBV5-4 and TRBJ2-5; D is unclear. Trimming took 1 base from V and 3 from J, leaving 7 bases between them. The CDR3 has 13 residues. Germline V CDR1 and CDR2: SGHNT, YYREEE (reference sequence). CDR3 region: CASSLNWEETQYF. In DNA form, the CDR3 reads TGTGCCAGCAGCTTGAATTGGGAAGAGACCCAGTACTTC. The full variable domain, its missing parts supplied by reference TRBV5-4 and TRBJ2-5, is ETGVTQSPTHLIKTRGQQVTLRCSSQSGHNTVSWYQQALGQGPQFIFQYYREEENGRGNFPPRFSGLQFPNYSSELNVNALELDDSALYLCASSLNWEETQYFGPGTRLLVL.

V usage is TRBV7-2 and J usage is TRBJ2-7; 8 positions agree with TRBD2. The germline V gene encodes CDR1 SGHTA and CDR2 FQGNSA. CDR3 length: 15 amino acids. Trimming took 5 bases from V and 6 from J; bases not matched to a gene: 12. CDR3 in DNA: TGTGCCAGCAGCGGAGATCCCCTAGCGGGCCGCGAGCAGTACTTC. As protein: CASSGDPLAGREQYF.

This clonotype occurred a few times. This chain joins TRBV19 and TRBJ2-5; D might be TRBD1 (6 bases). The CDR3 spans 13 residues. Germline lookup yields CDR1 LNHDA and CDR2 SQIVND (reference sequence). Trimming removed 10 bases from V and 5 bases from J, with 17 bases in between. The CDR3 coding sequence is TGTGCCACCAGGGGTCAGCAGGGTGAGACCCAGTACTTC. Translating gives CATRGQQGETQYF.

This clonotype was picked up a small number of times. This chain uses TRBV7-9 with TRBJ1-1; 9 bases agree with TRBD1. V shed 0 bases, J shed 6 bases, and the junction held 5 bases outside the gene matches. This CDR3 region has 15 residues. Per germline, CDR1 SEHNR and CDR2 FQNEAQ (reference sequence). The CDR3 sequence is CASSLAGQGIPEAFF. DNA of the CDR3: TGTGCCAGCAGCTTAGCAGGACAGGGGATCCCTGAAGCTTTCTTT.

This clonotype was detected only a few times. At one boundary the junction diverges from the germline segment, which might be a read error. The chain is built from TRBV7-9 and TRBJ2-1; no definite D call. The CDR3 is made up of 11 amino acids. Germline CDR1 SEHNR, CDR2 FQNEAQ (reference sequence). CDR3 amino acids: CASSHHVERLF. The CDR3 DNA reads as TGTGCCAGCAGCCACCACGTTGAGAGACTCTTC.